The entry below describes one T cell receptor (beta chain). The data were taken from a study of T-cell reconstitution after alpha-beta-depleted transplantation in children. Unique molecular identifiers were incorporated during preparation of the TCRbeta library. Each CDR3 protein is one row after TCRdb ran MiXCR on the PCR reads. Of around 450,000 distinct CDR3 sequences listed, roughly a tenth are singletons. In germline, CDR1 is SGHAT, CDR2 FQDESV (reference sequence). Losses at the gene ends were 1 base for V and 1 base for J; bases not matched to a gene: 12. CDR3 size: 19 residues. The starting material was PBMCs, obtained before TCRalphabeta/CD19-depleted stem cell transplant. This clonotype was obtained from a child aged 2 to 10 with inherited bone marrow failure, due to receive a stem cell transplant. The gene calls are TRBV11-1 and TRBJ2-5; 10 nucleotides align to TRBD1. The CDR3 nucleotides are TGTGCCAGCAGCTTAGTAAGAGGGACAGGGGACTCGCGCCAAGAGACCCAGTACTTC. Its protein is CASSLVRGTGDSRQETQYF.